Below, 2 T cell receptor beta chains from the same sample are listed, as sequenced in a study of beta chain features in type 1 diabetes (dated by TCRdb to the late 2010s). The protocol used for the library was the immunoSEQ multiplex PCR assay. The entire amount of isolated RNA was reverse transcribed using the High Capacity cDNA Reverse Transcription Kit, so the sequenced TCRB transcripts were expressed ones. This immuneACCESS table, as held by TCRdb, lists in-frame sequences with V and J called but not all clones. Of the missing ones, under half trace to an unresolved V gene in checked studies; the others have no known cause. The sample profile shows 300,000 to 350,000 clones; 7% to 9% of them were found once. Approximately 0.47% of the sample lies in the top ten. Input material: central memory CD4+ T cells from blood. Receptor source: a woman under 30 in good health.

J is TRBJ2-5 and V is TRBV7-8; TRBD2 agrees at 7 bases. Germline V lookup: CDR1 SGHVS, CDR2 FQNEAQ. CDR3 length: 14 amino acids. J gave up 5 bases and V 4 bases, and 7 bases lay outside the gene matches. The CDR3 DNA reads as TGTGCCAGCAGCTCCTCTGGCGGGAGTGAGACCCAGTACTTC. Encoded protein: CASSSSGGSETQYF.

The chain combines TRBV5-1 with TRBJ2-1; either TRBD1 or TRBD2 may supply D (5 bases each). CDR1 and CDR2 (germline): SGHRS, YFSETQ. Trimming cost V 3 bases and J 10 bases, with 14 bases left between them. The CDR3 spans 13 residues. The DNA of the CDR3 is TGCGCCAGCAGCTCGCTGGGGGACGCGGAGCAGTTCTTC. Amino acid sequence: CASSSLGDAEQFF.